This T cell receptor beta chain was captured in a study of radiotherapy plus CTLA-4 blockade in lung cancer (dated by TCRdb to 2017 to 2018). Regarding the study in general: Among the enrolled patients, 15% to 20% had an objective response, and 25% to 40% reached disease control.

General conclusions and limits of the study: The strongest predictors of response were reported to be early dynamic shifts in blood T cell clones along with a rise in serum interferon-beta following radiation. After treatment with radiotherapy and ipilimumab, TCR clones that came from tumors expanded in the peripheral blood.

Taken from the germline V gene (reference sequence), the CDR1 and CDR2 loops are SGHNT and YYREEE. Between the V and J ends, shortened by 0 bases and 1 base respectively, the junction contains 13 bases. Counted from cysteine to phenylalanine, this CDR3 has 16 amino acids. Kept here is only the CDR3 DNA, which spans 48 bases and is read in frame from base 1. As regards this clone: The antigen this receptor binds is unknown. No base-level quality is on record; no much larger clone is a single base apart.

The study tested focal radiation therapy combined with CTLA-4 blockade (ipilimumab) in patients with chemo-refractory metastatic non-small-cell lung cancer. The method was the immunoSEQ multiplex PCR assay. What TCRdb holds here is the immuneACCESS table cut down to in-frame rearrangements. Part of the clones is not present; checked against another copy, under half of the missing clones reflect an unresolved V gene, and the others are unexplained. The sample includes 110,000 or so clones, with 75% to 80% observed a single time. The ten top clones hold 4.5% to 5.5% of the sample. Rearrangement joined TRBV5-4 to TRBJ1-1; matching of 5 bases hints at TRBD1 as the D gene. The clonotype comes from a human donor with non-small cell lung cancer who had a partial response to radiotherapy plus ipilimumab. Specimen: peripheral blood, collected from a patient treated with radiotherapy plus ipilimumab. The CDR3: CASSLGVGGSNTEAFF. The DNA sequence is as follows: TGTGCCAGCAGCTTGGGTGTTGGGGGGTCGAACACTGAAGCTTTCTTT. Joined to the reference TRBV5-4 and TRBJ1-1 proteins, this CDR3 gives the full variable domain: ETGVTQSPTHLIKTRGQQVTLRCSSQSGHNTVSWYQQALGQGPQFIFQYYREEENGRGNFPPRFSGLQFPNYSSELNVNALELDDSALYLCASSLGVGGSNTEAFFGQGTRLTVV.